This entry is about one TCR beta chain. The repertoire was sequenced with immunoSEQ multiplex PCR; TCRdb's copy has only in-frame clones and lacks some. The table lists a few hundred thousand clones, roughly 87% of them singletons. This entry comes from a study of blood T cell repertoires in COVID-19. Study information: The origin of the acute and convalescent COVID-19 samples was the United States, Italy and Spain.

The age range of participants was about 18 to 95 years, with residence in about two dozen US areas. The recovered donors of Cohort 3 showed two negative PCRs, clearance, or symptom resolution. The CDR3 has 15 residues. V was pared by 0 bases and J by 12 bases, with 18 bases between. CDR1 is SGHDT, CDR2 YYEEEE, per germline. This TCR derives from a woman aged 50 to 60 who had recovered from COVID-19. Sequencing input: PBMCs or T cells enriched from blood (not recorded which). V gene TRBV5-6 combines with J gene TRBJ1-4; D might be TRBD1 (5 bases). This chain's CDR3 is CASSLAGLRVGELFF. CDR3 coding DNA: TGTGCCAGCAGCTTGGCGGGACTAAGGGTGGGAGAACTGTTTTTT.